The 10 T cell receptor beta chains given below trace back to one sample, sequenced in a study of T cell responses to AZD1222 COVID-19 vaccine. Here immunoSEQ multiplex PCR was the method, and the copy in TCRdb shows in-frame clones only, minus some. The sample lists about 140,000 clones; more than 75% were seen once. Sequencing was performed on peripheral blood, taken 28 days after the second AZD1222 dose. The origin of the receptors is an adult who received the AZD1222 COVID-19 vaccine.

The genes are TRBV5-6 and TRBJ1-2, with D hard to call. This CDR3 is built from 14 residues. Between the trimmed V and J ends, which lost 0 bases and 2 bases, there was a span of 8 bases. Germline V gene data show CDR1 as SGHDT and CDR2 as YYEEEE. The CDR3 loop reads CASSLDMRNYGYTF. The CDR3, as DNA: TGTGCCAGCAGCTTGGACATGAGAAACTATGGCTACACCTTC.

The V and J genes are TRBV2 and TRBJ1-4, with D perhaps matching TRBD1 (5 bases). Germline CDR1 is SNHLY and CDR2 is FYNNEI. V shed 4 bases and J shed 4 bases, with 16 bases lying between them. The CDR3 has 16 amino acids. CDR3 residues: CASSGPGHNGNEKLFF. CDR3 bases: TGTGCCAGCAGTGGCCCCGGACACAACGGTAATGAAAAACTGTTTTTT.

Written as DNA, the CDR3 is TGTGCCAGCAGCCCTAGGGATGAAGCTTTCTTT. Translating it yields CASSPRDEAFF. This chain joins TRBV7-9 and TRBJ1-1; D remains unclear. Trimming shortened V by 5 bases and J by 7 bases, and 8 bases separated the two germline ends. The CDR3 runs to 11 residues. CDR1 SEHNR and CDR2 FQNEAQ come from the germline V gene (reference sequence).

The chain combines TRBV18 with TRBJ2-7; D is undetermined. The germline V gene has CDR1 KGHSH and CDR2 LQKENI. V was clipped by 3 bases and J by 4 bases, with 16 bases between them. The CDR3 has 15 residues. In DNA, the CDR3 is TGTGCCAGCTCACCCGTCAGCAAAACACTATACGAGCAGTACTTC. Translation: CASSPVSKTLYEQYF.

V usage is TRBV5-1 and J usage is TRBJ1-6; D remains ambiguous. This CDR3 spans 13 amino acids. Trimming cost V 0 bases and J 7 bases, with 5 bases left between them. Looked up from germline, CDR1 is SGHRS and CDR2 is YFSETQ. CDR3: CASSLDWNSPLHF. CDR3 coding DNA: TGCGCCAGCAGCTTGGACTGGAATTCACCCCTCCACTTT. The variable domain in full, with the rest retrieved from reference TRBV5-1 and TRBJ1-6, is KAGVTQTPRYLIKTRGQQVTLSCSPISGHRSVSWYQQTPGQGLQFLFEYFSETQRNKGNFPGRFSGRQFSNSRSEMNVSTLELGDSALYLCASSLDWNSPLHFGNGTRLTVT.

The chain employs TRBV4-1 and TRBJ1-4; D is unresolved. There are 15 residues in the CDR3. The V and J ends lost 0 bases and 7 bases respectively, with 12 bases between them. Germline CDR1 is MGHRA and CDR2 is YSYEKL. The CDR3 DNA follows: TGCGCCAGCAGCCAAGATTGGCAAATAGTTGAAAAACTGTTTTTT. It codes for CASSQDWQIVEKLFF.

This clone was observed once. This chain connects TRBV6-6 to TRBJ2-1, with D perhaps matching TRBD2 (7 bases). The CDR3 runs to 17 residues. The germline V gene has CDR1 MNHNY and CDR2 SVGAGI (reference sequence). Trimming removed 5 bases at V and 2 bases at J, with 19 bases between. The CDR3 region is CASSQAFRGATYNEQFF. In DNA form, the CDR3 reads TGTGCCAGCAGTCAGGCTTTCCGGGGGGCGACCTACAATGAGCAGTTCTTC.

Here the CDR3 DNA reads TGTGCCAGCAGCTTGAATAGGGTCTTTCCCTACGAGCAGTACTTC. Its protein is CASSLNRVFPYEQYF. The genes are TRBV5-5 and TRBJ2-7; D call uncertain. The V gene lost 1 base and the J gene lost 2 bases, with 13 bases spanning the gap. Germline CDR1 is SGHKS and CDR2 is YYEKEE (reference sequence). The CDR3 extends over 15 amino acids.

The J gene is TRBJ1-2, the V gene TRBV7-2; a possible D gene is TRBD1 (5 bases). Germline CDR1 is SGHTA and CDR2 is FQGNSA. The CDR3 is 13 residues long. Trimming shortened V by 7 bases and J by 6 bases, and 15 bases separated the two germline ends. CDR3 sequence: CASIPLWGNGYTF. Written as DNA, the CDR3 is TGTGCCAGCATCCCTCTCTGGGGGAATGGCTACACCTTC.

The chain couples TRBV2 to TRBJ2-7; D remains ambiguous. Per the germline V gene, CDR1 is SNHLY and CDR2 is FYNNEI. Trimming stripped 6 bases from V and 1 base from J, with 10 bases between. The CDR3 length is 13 residues. In DNA form, the CDR3 reads TGTGCCAGCAGAAACTGGGGTTCCTACGAGCAGTACTTC. Amino acids: CASRNWGSYEQYF. Based on the CDR3 plus reference TRBV2 and TRBJ2-7, the full variable domain is EPEVTQTPSHQVTQMGQEVILRCVPISNHLYFYWYRQILGQKVEFLVSFYNNEISEKSEIFDDQFSVERPDGSNFTLKIRSTKLEDSAMYFCASRNWGSYEQYFGPGTRLTVT.